The source of this TCR beta chain is a study of blood T cell repertoires in COVID-19. The overall study: Acute and convalescent COVID-19 specimens originated in the United States, Italy and Spain.

Sequencing was performed with immunoSEQ multiplex PCR; in TCRdb, only in-frame clones are kept and a portion is missing. The data contain about 360,000 clones, 75% to 90% of them singletons. Germline CDR1 and CDR2: SGHRS and YFSETQ. This CDR3 contains 13 residues. V was pared by 6 bases and J by 3 bases, with 12 bases between. The specimen sequenced was peripheral blood. The rearrangement links TRBV5-1 to TRBJ2-5; D may be TRBD2 (6 bases). The origin of this receptor is a woman aged 60-70 years with COVID-19, enrolled during active disease. The CDR3 bases are TGCGCCAGCACCCGGGACTTAAAAGAGACCCAGTACTTC. Its translation: CASTRDLKETQYF.